These 9 T cell receptor beta chains were all obtained from the same sample, sequenced in a study of spatial heterogeneity in lung cancer. Using its own MiXCR run on the 5' RACE reads, TCRdb lists one record per CDR3 protein. The sample lists roughly 70,000 distinct CDR3 sequences; 10% to 15% were seen once. Time point given: sample taken at primary tumor resection. Whole RNA was taken from tumor, nontumor lung or frozen PBMC; it was then sequenced unsorted. Sequencing was performed on PBMCs, taken at surgery. These receptors were obtained from a male donor with early-stage non-small cell lung cancer.

This clonotype has a count of ten or more. The chain recombines TRBV7-9 with TRBJ2-7; TRBD2 might be the D (6 bases). V was trimmed by 4 bases and J by 0 bases, leaving 25 bases between them. The germline CDR1 and CDR2 sequences are SEHNR and FQNEAQ (reference sequence). This CDR3 is 19 amino acids long. The CDR3: CASSSRTGLTPQSSYEQYF. In nucleotides, the CDR3 is TGTGCCAGCAGCTCACGTACGGGACTTACACCTCAAAGCTCCTACGAGCAGTACTTC. Using reference TRBV7-9 and TRBJ2-7 for the parts outside the CDR3, the full variable domain is DTGVSQNPRHKITKRGQNVTFRCDPISEHNRLYWYRQTLGQGPEFLTYFQNEAQLEKSRLLSDRFSAERPKGSFSTLEIQRTEQGDSAMYLCASSSRTGLTPQSSYEQYFGPGTRLTVT.

The V call is TRBV12-3 or TRBV12-4, the J call TRBJ1-1; D remains ambiguous. V was pared by 0 bases and J by 7 bases, with 6 bases between. The CDR3 spans 12 residues. CDR3 amino acids: CASSLATIEAFF. CDR3 in DNA: TGTGCCAGCAGTTTAGCGACGATTGAAGCTTTCTTT.

This clonotype showed up just a few times. The rearrangement links TRBV29-1 to TRBJ2-2; D call uncertain. Germline V gives CDR1 SQVTM, CDR2 ANQGSEA. The CDR3 consists of 13 residues. The V end was cut by 4 bases, the J end by 0 bases, with 6 bases between. CDR3 protein: CSVAATNTGELFF. Written as DNA, the CDR3 is TGCAGCGTTGCGGCGACGAACACCGGGGAGCTGTTTTTT.

This clonotype was picked up a small number of times. The chain carries TRBV5-1 and TRBJ1-1, with TRBD1 as a possible D gene (5 bases). With 6 bases removed from V and 1 base from J, the gap between germline ends came to 13 bases. The CDR3 is made up of 14 amino acids. The germline gives CDR1 SGHRS, CDR2 YFSETQ. CDR3 DNA sequence: TGCGCCAGCACCCCCCGGCAGGGGAACACTGAAGCTTTCTTT. Protein sequence: CASTPRQGNTEAFF.

In its sample, this clonotype was seen a few times. The CDR3 protein is CASTERGQGGTGELFF. For the CDR3, the DNA is TGTGCCAGCACCGAGCGAGGACAGGGAGGCACCGGGGAGCTGTTTTTT. The V gene is TRBV9, the J gene TRBJ2-2; the match to TRBD1 covers 8 bases. The CDR3 covers 16 residues. Germline V gene lookup returns CDR1 SGDLS and CDR2 YYNGEE. V lost 6 bases to trimming and J lost 4 bases; unmatched junction nucleotides: 11.

This clonotype showed up just a few times. This rearrangement joins TRBV7-2 to TRBJ1-4, with D possibly TRBD1 on 5 matching bases. This CDR3 has 14 amino acids. CDR1 and CDR2 from the germline V gene are SGHTA and FQGNSA. V lost 5 bases and J 7 bases, leaving 14 bases between the germline ends. This CDR3 reads CASSPWSRGEKLFF. The CDR3, as DNA: TGTGCCAGCAGCCCCTGGAGTAGGGGTGAAAAACTGTTTTTT.

The V call is TRBV18, the J call TRBJ2-6; D uncertain. Trimming shortened V by 3 bases and J by 2 bases, and 8 bases separated the two germline ends. Per germline, CDR1 KGHSH and CDR2 LQKENI. This CDR3 contains 15 residues. The CDR3 here is CASSPGEAGANVLTF. The CDR3 bases are TGTGCCAGCTCACCGGGCGAAGCTGGGGCCAACGTCCTGACTTTC.

There are a few counts of this clonotype. The chain carries TRBV12-3 or TRBV12-4 and TRBJ1-1; D perhaps matches TRBD1 (6 bases). This CDR3 contains 14 residues. V lost 7 bases and J 1 base, leaving 13 bases between the germline ends. The CDR3 is CASTLGGPNTEAFF. The CDR3 region has the DNA TGTGCCAGCACCTTGGGGGGGCCGAACACTGAAGCTTTCTTT.

The chain carries TRBV24-1 and TRBJ2-2; D perhaps matches TRBD1 (5 bases). CDR1 KGHDR and CDR2 SFDVKD come from the germline V gene. This CDR3 has 14 amino acids. The V and J ends lost 4 bases and 5 bases respectively, with 10 bases between them. DNA of the CDR3: TGTGCCACCAGTGACACGACAGAAACCGGGGAGCTGTTTTTT. The encoded protein is CATSDTTETGELFF.